Shown below are 14 T cell receptor beta chains from a single sample sequenced in a study of read filtering for tumor transcriptome and immune sequencing. The library was built from roughly 400 ng RNA with molecular barcoded adaptors for alpha/delta and beta/gamma chains. TCRdb recomputed calls from the reads with MiXCR, one row per CDR3 protein. The sample has about 40,000 distinct CDR3 sequences, approximately 10% seen once. The material sequenced was a population of CD138-negative cells sorted from bone marrow. The receptors here all came from a donor over 35 with multiple myeloma.

In its sample, this clonotype was seen many times. The chain carries TRBV7-8 and TRBJ2-5, with D uncertain. V lost 5 bases and J lost 2, with 12 bases in between. CDR1 is SGHVS and CDR2 is FQNEAQ in the germline V gene. The CDR3 is 14 amino acids. The CDR3 nucleotides read TGTGCCAGCAGCCTCGGCGGTTATCAAGAGACCCAGTACTTC. Its protein product is CASSLGGYQETQYF.

This clonotype was picked up many times. The chain combines TRBV6-1 with TRBJ2-1; D is perhaps TRBD1 (6 bases). Per the germline V gene, CDR1 is MNHNS and CDR2 is SASEGT. The CDR3 totals 14 residues. The V end was cut by 4 bases, the J end by 12 bases, with 19 bases between. The CDR3 DNA sequence: TGTGCCAGCAGTGTTCTTGGAAGGGGCAGGGGGCAGTTCTTC. It encodes CASSVLGRGRGQFF.

Many counts were recorded for this clonotype. V usage is TRBV18 and J usage is TRBJ1-1; perhaps TRBD1 as D (5 bases). Trimming removed 5 bases from V and 5 bases from J, with 9 bases in between. Germline CDR1 reads KGHSH; CDR2 reads LQKENI. This CDR3 is 12 amino acids long. The CDR3 reads CASSVGGTEAFF. DNA for the CDR3: TGTGCCAGCTCAGTGGGGGGGACTGAAGCTTTCTTT. The whole variable domain, filled in from reference TRBV18 and TRBJ1-1, reads NAGVMQNPRHLVRRRGQEARLRCSPMKGHSHVYWYRQLPEEGLKFMVYLQKENIIDESGMPKERFSAEFPKEGPSILRIQQVVRGDSAAYFCASSVGGTEAFFGQGTRLTVV.

Comment on this clonotype: This could be a read error, since a much larger clone is one nucleotide away. The chain employs TRBV24-1 and TRBJ2-5; TRBD1 matches 11 bases. This CDR3 region has 15 residues. Looked up from germline, CDR1 is KGHDR and CDR2 is SFDVKD. CDR3 coding DNA: TGTGCCGCCAGTGGTTGGACAGGGGGCAGAGAGACCCAGTACTTC. Translated: CAASGWTGGRETQYF.

This clonotype occurred many times. V usage is TRBV5-1 and J usage is TRBJ1-1; TRBD1 is a possible D gene (6 bases). There are 16 residues in the CDR3. Germline values: CDR1 SGHRS, CDR2 YFSETQ. V lost 5 bases to trimming and J lost 4 bases, with 21 bases between them. The CDR3 loop reads CASSPGALVVGTEAFF. The CDR3 DNA follows: TGCGCCAGCAGTCCAGGGGCCTTAGTGGTCGGCACTGAAGCTTTCTTT.

This clonotype was detected many times. The chain employs TRBV20-1 and TRBJ1-1; TRBD1 is a possible D gene (6 bases). The V end lost 3 bases, the J end lost 3 bases, and 11 bases lay between the germline ends. Germline V gene lookup returns CDR1 DFQATT and CDR2 SNEGSKA (reference sequence). The CDR3 contains 13 residues. CDR3 in DNA: TGCAGTGCTAGTGACAGGAGTCACACTGAAGCTTTCTTT. This codes for CSASDRSHTEAFF.

This clonotype was observed at least ten times. This chain joins TRBV10-3 and TRBJ2-3; D is possibly TRBD2 (7 bases). The length of the CDR3 is 12 residues. V was cut by 9 bases and J by 6 bases, with 13 bases left in between. Per germline, CDR1 ENHRY and CDR2 SYGVKD. CDR3 sequence (DNA): TGTGCCATGGGGGGGGGCCTGGATACGCAGTATTTT. Its protein product is CAMGGGLDTQYF.

On this clonotype itself: This clone may be a read error of a much larger clone one base away. The chain links TRBV6-6 to TRBJ1-1; weak D call: TRBD1 (5 bases). Per the germline V gene, CDR1 is MNHNY and CDR2 is SVGAGI (reference sequence). The length of the CDR3 is 14 residues. CDR3 DNA sequence: TGTGCCAGCAGTTATACCAGGGAGAACACTGAAGCTTCCTTT. It is translated as CASSYTRENTEASF.

This clonotype has at least ten counts. This chain links TRBV5-1 with TRBJ2-1, with D unclear. The CDR3 is made up of 14 amino acids. Germline lookup yields CDR1 SGHRS and CDR2 YFSETQ. Trimming removed 0 bases from V and 5 bases from J, with 9 bases in between. The CDR3 loop reads CASSLGSVDNEQFF. CDR3 bases: TGCGCCAGCAGCTTGGGCAGCGTCGACAATGAGCAGTTCTTC.

This clonotype was recorded many times. This chain connects TRBV3-1 to TRBJ2-7; D gene uncertain. There are 12 residues in the CDR3. With 4 bases removed from V and 7 bases from J, the gap between germline ends came to 11 bases. Germline V CDR1 and CDR2: LGHDT, YNNKEL (reference sequence). This CDR3 reads CASSPQLGEQYF. CDR3 nucleotides: TGTGCCAGCAGCCCCCAGCTGGGGGAGCAGTACTTC.

This clonotype was found many times. This chain links TRBV6-1 with TRBJ1-2, with 9 bases that match TRBD1. Germline V lookup: CDR1 MNHNS, CDR2 SASEGT. This CDR3 is built from 14 residues. After removal of 6 bases from V and 8 bases from J, the junction contained 10 bases not matched to a gene. CDR3 coding DNA: TGTGCCAGCAGATTGGGACAGGGAGGGGCAGGCTACACCTTC. This gives the protein CASRLGQGGAGYTF.

At least ten counts were recorded for this clonotype. V is TRBV19 and J is TRBJ2-5; D is possibly TRBD2 (5 bases). Trimming stripped 6 bases from V and 4 bases from J, with 9 bases between. Germline CDR1 reads LNHDA; CDR2 reads SQIVND (reference sequence). The CDR3 contains 12 residues. The CDR3 nucleotides read TGTGCCAGTAGACAAAGCGGAGAGACCCAGTACTTC. This translates into CASRQSGETQYF.

This clonotype was found many times. The J gene is TRBJ2-7, the V gene TRBV5-5; D is ambiguous. Trimming left V 1 base short and J 1 base short, with 6 bases between. The CDR3 is 13 residues long. Germline CDR1 SGHKS, CDR2 YYEKEE (reference sequence). The CDR3 coding sequence is TGTGCCAGCAGCTTGCGGCAGTCCTACGAGCAGTACTTC. The encoded protein is CASSLRQSYEQYF.

This clonotype was detected only a few times. The V gene is TRBV10-1, the J gene TRBJ1-5; 9 nucleotides match TRBD1. V was clipped by 8 bases and J by 7 bases; unmatched bases: 3. Germline V gene sequence: CDR1 WNHNN, CDR2 SYGVQD (reference sequence). This CDR3 is 12 amino acids long. DNA for the CDR3: TGCGCCAGCGGGGACAGGGAACAGCCCCAGCATTTT. Protein: CASGDREQPQHF.